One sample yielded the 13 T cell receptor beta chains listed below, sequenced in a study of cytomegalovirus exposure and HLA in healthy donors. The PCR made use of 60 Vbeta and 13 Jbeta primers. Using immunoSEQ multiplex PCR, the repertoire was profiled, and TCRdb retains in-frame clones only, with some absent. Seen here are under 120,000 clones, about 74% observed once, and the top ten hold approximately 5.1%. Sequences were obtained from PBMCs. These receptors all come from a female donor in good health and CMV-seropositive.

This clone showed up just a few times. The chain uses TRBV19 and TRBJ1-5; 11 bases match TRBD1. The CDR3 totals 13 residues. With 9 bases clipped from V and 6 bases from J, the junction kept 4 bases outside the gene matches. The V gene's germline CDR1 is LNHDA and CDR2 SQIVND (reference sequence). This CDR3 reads CASWTGGSQPQHF. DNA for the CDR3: TGTGCCAGCTGGACAGGGGGCAGTCAGCCCCAGCATTTT.

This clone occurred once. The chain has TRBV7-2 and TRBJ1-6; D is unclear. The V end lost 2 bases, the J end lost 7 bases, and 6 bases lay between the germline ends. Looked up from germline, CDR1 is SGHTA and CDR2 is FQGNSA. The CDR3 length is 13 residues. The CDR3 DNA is TGTGCCAGCAGCTTACGAGGGAATTCACCCCTCCACTTT. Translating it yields CASSLRGNSPLHF.

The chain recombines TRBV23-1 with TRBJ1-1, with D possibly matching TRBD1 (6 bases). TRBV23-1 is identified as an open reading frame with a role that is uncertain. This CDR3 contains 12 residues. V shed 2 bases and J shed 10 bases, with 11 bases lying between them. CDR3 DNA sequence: TGCGCCAGCAGTCAAGGGACAAGTGGAGCTTTCTTT. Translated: CASSQGTSGAFF.

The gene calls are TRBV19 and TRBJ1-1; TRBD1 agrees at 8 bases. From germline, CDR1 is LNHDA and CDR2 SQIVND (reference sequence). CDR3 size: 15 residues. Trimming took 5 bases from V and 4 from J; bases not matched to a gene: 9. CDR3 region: CASSSASGGLTEAFF. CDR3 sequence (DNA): TGTGCCAGTAGTTCTGCCTCAGGGGGCCTCACTGAAGCTTTCTTT.

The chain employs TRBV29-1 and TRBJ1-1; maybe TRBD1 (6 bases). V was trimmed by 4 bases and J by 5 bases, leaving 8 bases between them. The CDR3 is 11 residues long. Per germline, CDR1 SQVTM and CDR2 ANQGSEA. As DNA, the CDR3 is TGCAGCGTTGGACAGGCTACTGAAGCTTTCTTT. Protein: CSVGQATEAFF.

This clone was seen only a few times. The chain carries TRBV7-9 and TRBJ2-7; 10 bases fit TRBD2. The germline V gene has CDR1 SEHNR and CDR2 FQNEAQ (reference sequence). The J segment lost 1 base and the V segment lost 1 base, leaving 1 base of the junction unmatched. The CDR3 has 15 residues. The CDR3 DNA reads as TGTGCCAGCAGCTTAGGGACTAGCGGATCCTACGAGCAGTACTTC. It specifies CASSLGTSGSYEQYF.

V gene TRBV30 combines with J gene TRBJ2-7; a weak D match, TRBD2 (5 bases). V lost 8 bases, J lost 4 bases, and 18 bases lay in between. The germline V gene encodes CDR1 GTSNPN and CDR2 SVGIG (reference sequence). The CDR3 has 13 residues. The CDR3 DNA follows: TGTGCCGCTAGCTGGAACATTTGGTACGAGCAGTACTTC. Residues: CAASWNIWYEQYF.

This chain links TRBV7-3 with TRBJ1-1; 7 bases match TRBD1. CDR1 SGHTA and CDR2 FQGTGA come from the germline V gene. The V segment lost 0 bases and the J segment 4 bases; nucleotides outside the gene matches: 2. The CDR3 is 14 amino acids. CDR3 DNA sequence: TGTGCCAGCAGCTTAACCCCAGGGGGCACTGAAGCTTTCTTT. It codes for CASSLTPGGTEAFF.

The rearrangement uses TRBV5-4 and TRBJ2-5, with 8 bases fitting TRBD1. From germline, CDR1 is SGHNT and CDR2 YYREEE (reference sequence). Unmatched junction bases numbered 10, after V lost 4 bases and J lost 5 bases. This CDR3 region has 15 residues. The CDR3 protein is CASSGGQGGRETQYF. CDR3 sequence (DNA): TGTGCCAGCAGCGGCGGACAGGGAGGCAGGGAGACCCAGTACTTC.

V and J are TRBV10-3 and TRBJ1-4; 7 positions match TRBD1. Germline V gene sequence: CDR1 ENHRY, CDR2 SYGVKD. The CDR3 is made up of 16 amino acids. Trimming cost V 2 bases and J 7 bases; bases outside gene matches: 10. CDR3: CAISEDTGAYGEKLFF. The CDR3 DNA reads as TGTGCCATCAGTGAGGACACAGGGGCGTATGGTGAAAAACTGTTTTTT.

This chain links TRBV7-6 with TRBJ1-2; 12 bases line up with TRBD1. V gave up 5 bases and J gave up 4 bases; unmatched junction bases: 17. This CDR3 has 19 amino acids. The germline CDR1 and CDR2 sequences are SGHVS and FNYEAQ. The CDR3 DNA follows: TGTGCCAGCAGCCCGGTCGGGGGGGGACAGGGGGCGCCAAGCTATGGCTACACCTTC. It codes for CASSPVGGGQGAPSYGYTF.

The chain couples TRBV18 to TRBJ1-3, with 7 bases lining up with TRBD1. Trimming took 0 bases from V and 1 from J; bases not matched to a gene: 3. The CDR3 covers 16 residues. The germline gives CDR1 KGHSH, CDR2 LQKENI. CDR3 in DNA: TGTGCCAGCTCACCACCGACAGGGACGTCTGGAAACACCATATATTTT. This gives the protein CASSPPTGTSGNTIYF.

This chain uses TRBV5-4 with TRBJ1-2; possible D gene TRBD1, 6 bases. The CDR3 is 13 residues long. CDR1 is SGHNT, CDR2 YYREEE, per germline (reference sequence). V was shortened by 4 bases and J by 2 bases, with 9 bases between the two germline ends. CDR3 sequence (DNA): TGTGCCAGCAGCAAGGGACAAAACTATGGCTACACCTTC. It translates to CASSKGQNYGYTF.